The 5 T cell receptor beta chains below come from one sample, sequenced in a study of T cell responses to AZD1222 COVID-19 vaccine. The method was immunoSEQ multiplex PCR; TCRdb's version includes in-frame clones alone and lacks a portion of them. The sample carries approximately 150,000 clones, around 94% recorded once. The sample in question was peripheral blood, obtained 28 days after the second AZD1222 dose. The receptors were gathered from an adult who received the AZD1222 COVID-19 vaccine.

The chain has TRBV11-2 and TRBJ2-7; either TRBD1 or TRBD2 may supply D (5 bases each). Per germline, CDR1 SGHAT and CDR2 FQNNGV. The length of the CDR3 is 16 residues. Trimming took 2 bases from V and 3 from J, leaving 17 bases between them. The CDR3 region has the DNA TGTGCCAGCAGCTTAACTGGGGGAACTAGAGGCTACGAGCAGTACTTC. As protein: CASSLTGGTRGYEQYF.

V gene TRBV10-3 combines with J gene TRBJ1-2; 12 nucleotides line up with TRBD1. The germline CDR1 and CDR2 sequences are ENHRY and SYGVKD. V shed 3 bases, J shed 4 bases, and the junction held 3 bases outside the gene matches. The CDR3 consists of 15 residues. The chain's CDR3 is CAISDRDRGLYGYTF. DNA for the CDR3: TGTGCCATCAGTGACCGGGACAGGGGGCTCTATGGCTACACCTTC.

This rearrangement joins TRBV7-3 to TRBJ2-7; D ambiguous. CDR1 SGHTA and CDR2 FQGTGA come from the germline V gene. V dropped 3 bases and J dropped 2 bases, with 14 bases sitting between them. CDR3 length: 15 amino acids. The CDR3 sequence is CASSLVASRPYEQYF. The CDR3 nucleotides are TGTGCCAGCAGCTTGGTAGCTAGTCGGCCCTACGAGCAGTACTTC.

The chain joins TRBV19 to TRBJ1-5; 7 bases line up with TRBD1. Germline V gives CDR1 LNHDA, CDR2 SQIVND (reference sequence). V was clipped by 5 bases and J by 4 bases; unmatched bases: 2. The length of the CDR3 is 13 residues. The CDR3 sequence is CASSEQGNQPQHF. CDR3 DNA: TGTGCCAGTAGTGAACAGGGGAATCAGCCCCAGCATTTT.

V gene TRBV4-1 combines with J gene TRBJ2-2, with a possible D match to TRBD2 (6 bases). The CDR3 covers 17 residues. Between the trimmed V and J ends, which lost 1 base and 1 base, there was a span of 13 bases. Germline V lookup: CDR1 MGHRA, CDR2 YSYEKL. The CDR3 bases are TGCGCCAGCAGCCAAGGGGAAGGAGGGTGGAACACCGGGGAGCTGTTTTTT. This translates into CASSQGEGGWNTGELFF.